This T cell receptor beta chain is drawn from a study of shared clonotypes between healthy human individuals. The CDR3 is 15 residues long. Germline CDR1 reads KGHSH; CDR2 reads LQKENI. The V gene end was trimmed by 6 bases and the J gene end by 3 bases; junction bases not matched to a gene: 6. This table comes from immunoSEQ multiplex PCR, and its TCRdb copy is limited to in-frame clones, with some not included. The sample records millions of clones, around nine tenths being singletons. The V and J genes are TRBV18 and TRBJ2-1, with TRBD1 identical over 9 bases. The TCR originated in a man aged 18 to 29 in good health. The specimen was naive CD4+ T cells sorted from blood. Sample subset: CD45RA+ positively selected. The CDR3 reads CASSQDRGVYNEQFF. The CDR3 bases are TGTGCCAGCTCCCAAGACAGGGGGGTCTACAATGAGCAGTTCTTC.